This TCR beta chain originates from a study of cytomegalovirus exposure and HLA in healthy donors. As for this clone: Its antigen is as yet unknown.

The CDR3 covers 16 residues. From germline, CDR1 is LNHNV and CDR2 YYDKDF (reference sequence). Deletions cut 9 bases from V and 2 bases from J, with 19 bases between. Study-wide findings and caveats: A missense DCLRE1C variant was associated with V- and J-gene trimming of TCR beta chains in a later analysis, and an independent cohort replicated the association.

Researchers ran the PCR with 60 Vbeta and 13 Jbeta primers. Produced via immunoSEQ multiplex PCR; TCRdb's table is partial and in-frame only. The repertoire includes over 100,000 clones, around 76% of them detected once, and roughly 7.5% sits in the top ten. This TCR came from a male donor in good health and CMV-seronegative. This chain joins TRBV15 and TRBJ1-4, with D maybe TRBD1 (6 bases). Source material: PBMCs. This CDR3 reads CATASEGGATNEKLFF. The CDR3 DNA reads TGTGCCACAGCAAGCGAAGGGGGGGCGACTAATGAAAAACTGTTTTTT.